This passage covers 4 T cell receptor beta chains from one sample sequenced in a study of T cells in Graves' hyperthyroidism and ophthalmopathy. RNA transcripts provided the source from which TCR beta CDR3 regions were amplified. Using the HTBI primer set, a first-round RT-PCR was run on the TCR CDR3. TCRdb reanalysed the multiplex PCR reads using MiXCR and keeps one entry per CDR3 protein. The sample has 150,000 or so distinct CDR3 sequences, 22% seen once. The sequenced sample consisted of blood. These receptors were collected from a woman aged 45-60 years with Graves' hyperthyroidism that later progressed to Graves' ophthalmopathy.

In its sample, this clonotype was seen many times. This chain links TRBV12-3 or TRBV12-4 with TRBJ1-4; D is perhaps TRBD1 (5 bases). This CDR3 has 14 residues. V lost 2 bases to trimming and J lost 8 bases, with 12 bases between them. The DNA of the CDR3 is TGTGCCAGCAGTTTAAGGCAGGGAGGCGAAAAACTGTTTTTT. It specifies CASSLRQGGEKLFF.

This clonotype was seen many times. V usage is TRBV7-3 and J usage is TRBJ2-2; TRBD2 agrees at 8 bases. The trim removed 6 bases at V and 7 bases at J, leaving 16 bases unmatched. Germline V gene data show CDR1 as SGHTA and CDR2 as FQGTGA. There are 17 residues in the CDR3. The chain's CDR3 is CASSFGTGTRTGGELFF. The CDR3 region has the DNA TGTGCCAGCAGTTTTGGCACCGGGACTAGGACGGGCGGGGAGCTGTTTTTT.

In this sample, this clonotype turned up many times. The chain combines TRBV3-1 with TRBJ1-1; the match to TRBD1 covers 9 bases. The CDR3 totals 14 residues. The junction had 5 bases not matched to a gene; V was cut back by 3 bases and J by 6 bases. Germline CDR1 reads LGHDT; CDR2 reads YNNKEL (reference sequence). CDR3 coding DNA: TGTGCCAGCAGCCAGCCGACAGGGGGTGCTGAAGCTTTCTTT. Its translation: CASSQPTGGAEAFF.

J is TRBJ2-6 and V is TRBV2; D call uncertain. Germline V gives CDR1 SNHLY, CDR2 FYNNEI. This CDR3 has 16 residues. The V end lost 3 bases, the J end lost 4 bases, and 13 bases lay between the germline ends. The CDR3 DNA is TGTGCCAGCAGTGACCCCACCGAATGGGGGGCCAACGTCCTGACTTTC. Its protein product is CASSDPTEWGANVLTF.